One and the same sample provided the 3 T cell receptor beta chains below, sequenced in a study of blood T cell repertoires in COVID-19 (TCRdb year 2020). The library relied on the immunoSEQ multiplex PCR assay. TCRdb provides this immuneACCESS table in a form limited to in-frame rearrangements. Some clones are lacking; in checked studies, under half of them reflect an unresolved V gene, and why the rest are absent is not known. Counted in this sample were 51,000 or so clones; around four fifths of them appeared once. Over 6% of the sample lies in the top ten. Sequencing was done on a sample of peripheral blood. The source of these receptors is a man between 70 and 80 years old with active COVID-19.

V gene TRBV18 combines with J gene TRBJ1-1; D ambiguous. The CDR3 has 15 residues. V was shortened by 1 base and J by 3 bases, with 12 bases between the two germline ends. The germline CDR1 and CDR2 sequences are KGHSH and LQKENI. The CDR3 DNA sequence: TGTGCCAGCTCACCACGTCCGGTAAAAGACACTGAAGCTTTCTTT. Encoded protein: CASSPRPVKDTEAFF.

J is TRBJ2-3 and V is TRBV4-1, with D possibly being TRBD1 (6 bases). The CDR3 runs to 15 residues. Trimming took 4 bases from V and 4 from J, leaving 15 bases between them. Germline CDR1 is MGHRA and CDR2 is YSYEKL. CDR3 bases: TGCGCCAGCAGCCTACAGGGAAGTGTATCAGATACGCAGTATTTT. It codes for CASSLQGSVSDTQYF.

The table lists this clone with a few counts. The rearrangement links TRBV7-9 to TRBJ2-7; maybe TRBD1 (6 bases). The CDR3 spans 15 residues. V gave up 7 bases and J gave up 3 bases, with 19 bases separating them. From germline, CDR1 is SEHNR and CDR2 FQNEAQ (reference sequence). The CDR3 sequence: CASTPIRGSLYEQYF. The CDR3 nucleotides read TGTGCCAGCACCCCTATCAGGGGCAGTCTCTACGAGCAGTACTTC.